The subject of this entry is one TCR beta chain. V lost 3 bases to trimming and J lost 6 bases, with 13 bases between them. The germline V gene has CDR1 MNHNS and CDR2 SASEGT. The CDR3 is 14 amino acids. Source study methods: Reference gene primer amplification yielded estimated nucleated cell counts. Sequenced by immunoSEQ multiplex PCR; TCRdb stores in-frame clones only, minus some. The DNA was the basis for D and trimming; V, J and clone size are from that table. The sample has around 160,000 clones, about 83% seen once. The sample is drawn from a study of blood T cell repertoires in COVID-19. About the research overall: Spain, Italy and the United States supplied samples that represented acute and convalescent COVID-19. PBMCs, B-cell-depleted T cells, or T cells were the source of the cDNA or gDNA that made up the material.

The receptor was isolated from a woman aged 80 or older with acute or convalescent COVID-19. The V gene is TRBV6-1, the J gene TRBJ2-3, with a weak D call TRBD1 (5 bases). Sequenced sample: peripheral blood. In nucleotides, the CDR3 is TGTGCCAGCAGTGAGTTTCAGGGTTTGGATACGCAGTATTTT. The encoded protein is CASSEFQGLDTQYF.